These 2 T cell receptor beta chains originate from one sample sequenced in a study of regulatory T cells in long-lasting Graves disease. Time point here: newly diagnosed GD, antithyroid drugs for less than 3 months. There was RNA extracted from PBMCs, and the TCR library was made from it. To make TCR beta libraries, researchers used iRepertoire HTBI primers and Arm-PCR of CDR3 regions. One entry per CDR3 protein results from TCRdb running MiXCR on the multiplex PCR reads. The sample holds around 330,000 distinct CDR3 sequences; approximately 20% are singletons and the top ten take less than 40%. The specimen comprised peripheral blood mononuclear cells (PBMCs), sampled at new diagnosis, from a patient treated with antithyroid drugs. These receptors were collected from a female donor with Graves disease.

In this sample, this clonotype turned up many times. The chain joins TRBV7-9 to TRBJ2-7; the D is unclear. The germline V and J ends were trimmed by 5 bases and 0 bases, with 8 bases remaining between them. This CDR3 has 13 residues. The germline gives CDR1 SEHNR, CDR2 FQNEAQ (reference sequence). CDR3 in DNA: TGTGCCAGCAGCCCGCGACTCTCCTACGAGCAGTACTTC. It codes for CASSPRLSYEQYF.

This clonotype was observed a handful of times. This rearrangement joins TRBV7-2 to TRBJ2-7; TRBD2 aligns across 8 bases. V gave up 1 base and J gave up 4 bases; unmatched junction bases: 6. This CDR3 is built from 15 residues. Germline values: CDR1 SGHTA, CDR2 FQGNSA. The CDR3: CASSLEIAGRYEQYF. DNA of the CDR3: TGTGCCAGCAGCTTAGAAATAGCGGGAAGATACGAGCAGTACTTC.